Listed below are T cell receptor beta chains from one sample, sequenced in a study of T cells in Graves' hyperthyroidism and ophthalmopathy. One entry per CDR3 protein, called by TCRdb with MiXCR from the multiplex PCR reads. The table records 330,000 or so distinct CDR3 sequences, roughly 19% of them present only once. The specimen was blood. These receptors originate from a man aged 45 to 65 with Graves' ophthalmopathy. Each CDR3 is given with its conserved first and last residue. Fields, in order: V gene, D gene, J gene, clone size, CDR3 protein, CDR3 DNA. A D gene is named only where the DNA matches it firmly. A row's size may be missing; if present it is once, few, many or a size class.

V: TRBV30
D: TRBD2
J: TRBJ2-7
size: many
CDR3: CAWRKLAGGSGYEQYF
DNA: TGTGCCTGGAGGAAGCTAGCGGGAGGGTCGGGCTACGAGCAGTACTTC

V: TRBV12-3/TRBV12-4
D: TRBD2
J: TRBJ2-7
size: few
CDR3: CASTLIGTSGRGGYEQYF
DNA: TGTGCCAGCACCCTAATAGGGACTAGCGGGAGGGGAGGCTACGAGCAGTACTTC

V: TRBV7-8
D: TRBD2
J: TRBJ2-7
size: many
CDR3: CASSLRLAGTYEQYF
DNA: TGTGCCAGCAGCTTACGACTAGCGGGGACCTACGAGCAGTACTTC

V: TRBV28
D: NA
J: TRBJ2-3
size: NA
CDR3: CASSRRADTQYF
DNA: TGTGCCAGCAGTCGAAGGGCAGATACGCAGTATTTT

V: TRBV29-1
D: NA
J: TRBJ2-1
size: NA
CDR3: CSLGGRFNEQFF
DNA: TGCAGCCTCGGAGGACGTTTCAATGAGCAGTTCTTC

V: TRBV10-1
D: TRBD1
J: TRBJ1-1
size: few
CDR3: CASSPAPQGLTEAFF
DNA: TGCGCCAGCAGTCCGGCTCCACAGGGGCTCACTGAAGCTTTCTTT

V: TRBV7-9
D: TRBD2
J: TRBJ2-1
size: NA
CDR3: CASSLVLSGVYNEQFF
DNA: TGTGCCAGCAGCTTAGTTCTTAGCGGGGTCTACAATGAGCAGTTCTTC

V: TRBV6-1
D: TRBD2
J: TRBJ2-7
size: NA
CDR3: CASSDPKRDPSLEQYF
DNA: TGTGCCAGCAGTGACCCTAAGCGGGACCCCTCTCTCGAGCAGTACTTC

V: TRBV19
D: TRBD1
J: TRBJ1-2
size: NA
CDR3: CASTLQTGGNYGYTF
DNA: TGTGCCAGTACCTTACAGACAGGGGGCAACTATGGCTACACCTTC

V: TRBV29-1
D: TRBD1
J: TRBJ2-3
size: NA
CDR3: CSVETDRELDTQYF
DNA: TGCAGCGTTGAGACGGACAGGGAACTTGATACGCAGTATTTT

V: TRBV20-1
D: NA
J: TRBJ2-2
size: few
CDR3: CSASGHLNTGELFF
DNA: TGCAGTGCTAGTGGACACCTGAACACCGGGGAGCTGTTTTTT

V: TRBV28
D: TRBD2
J: TRBJ2-1
size: many
CDR3: CASSLGTSNEQFF
DNA: TGTGCCAGCAGTCTGGGGACTAGCAATGAGCAGTTCTTC

V: TRBV7-3
D: NA
J: TRBJ2-1
size: NA
CDR3: CASSLVGLNEQFF
DNA: TGTGCCAGCAGCTTAGTAGGATTGAATGAGCAGTTCTTC

V: TRBV28
D: TRBD2
J: TRBJ2-7
size: NA
CDR3: CASSFGLANAYEQYF
DNA: TGTGCCAGCAGTTTCGGACTAGCGAACGCCTACGAGCAGTACTTC

V: TRBV6-1
D: TRBD1
J: TRBJ2-7
size: NA
CDR3: CASSPGQNSYEQYF
DNA: TGTGCCAGCAGTCCGGGACAGAACTCCTACGAGCAGTACTTC

V: TRBV5-1
D: TRBD2
J: TRBJ2-1
size: NA
CDR3: CASSLSSGRAAYNEQFF
DNA: TGCGCCAGCAGCTTGAGTAGCGGGAGAGCAGCCTACAATGAGCAGTTCTTC

V: TRBV24-1
D: NA
J: TRBJ2-1
size: few
CDR3: CATSDNRGPEADEQFF
DNA: TGTGCCACCAGTGATAATCGGGGTCCGGAGGCCGATGAGCAGTTCTTC

V: TRBV15
D: NA
J: TRBJ2-3
size: NA
CDR3: CATSRDFGTDTQYF
DNA: TGTGCCACCAGCAGAGATTTCGGCACAGATACGCAGTATTTT

V: TRBV14
D: NA
J: TRBJ2-5
size: NA
CDR3: CASSYNLGETQYF
DNA: TGTGCCAGCAGCTACAACCTCGGGGAGACCCAGTACTTC

V: TRBV12-3/TRBV12-4
D: TRBD2
J: TRBJ2-1
size: NA
CDR3: CASRPPGLAGGRSSYNEQFF
DNA: TGTGCCAGCCGACCACCGGGACTAGCGGGAGGGCGGAGCTCCTACAATGAGCAGTTCTTC

V: TRBV28
D: TRBD1
J: TRBJ2-7
size: many
CDR3: CASRTGVEQYF
DNA: TGTGCCAGCAGAACAGGGGTCGAGCAGTACTTC

V: TRBV24-1
D: NA
J: TRBJ2-7
size: NA
CDR3: CATSDPRDPTYEQYF
DNA: TGTGCCACCAGTGACCCCCGGGATCCCACCTACGAGCAGTACTTC

V: TRBV11-3
D: TRBD1
J: TRBJ2-1
size: NA
CDR3: CASSSGQGNYNEQFF
DNA: TGTGCCAGCAGCTCCGGACAGGGCAACTACAATGAGCAGTTCTTC

V: TRBV28
D: TRBD1
J: TRBJ2-6
size: few
CDR3: CATHYRGLISGANVLTF
DNA: TGTGCCACTCATTACAGGGGGCTCATCTCTGGGGCCAACGTCCTGACTTTC

V: TRBV2
D: TRBD1
J: TRBJ2-5
size: NA
CDR3: CASSLQGVGAGGTQYF
DNA: TGTGCCAGCAGTCTACAGGGGGTTGGCGCCGGGGGGACCCAGTACTTC

V: TRBV10-3
D: NA
J: TRBJ1-5
size: few
CDR3: CAISNTGRKNQPQHF
DNA: TGTGCCATCAGTAACACCGGGAGAAAAAATCAGCCCCAGCATTTT

V: TRBV14
D: TRBD2
J: TRBJ2-3
size: NA
CDR3: CASSQKKGLADHTDTQYF
DNA: TGTGCCAGCAGCCAAAAAAAGGGCCTAGCGGACCACACAGATACGCAGTATTTT

V: TRBV10-3
D: NA
J: TRBJ1-1
size: few
CDR3: CAISEFVTGNTEAFF
DNA: TGTGCCATCAGTGAGTTTGTGACGGGGAACACTGAAGCTTTCTTT

V: TRBV20-1
D: TRBD2
J: TRBJ2-1
size: many
CDR3: CSRLAGPNEQFF
DNA: TGCAGTCGACTAGCGGGACCCAATGAGCAGTTCTTC

V: TRBV27
D: NA
J: TRBJ2-7
size: many
CDR3: CASSDLRVASSYEQYF
DNA: TGTGCCAGCAGCGACCTCAGGGTAGCGTCCTCCTACGAGCAGTACTTC

V: TRBV7-3
D: NA
J: TRBJ2-1
size: NA
CDR3: CASSAIIGSYNEQFF
DNA: TGTGCCAGCAGCGCCATAATAGGCTCCTACAATGAGCAGTTCTTC

V: TRBV28
D: TRBD1
J: TRBJ2-5
size: many
CDR3: CASSLGTGDGWETQYF
DNA: TGTGCCAGCAGCCTTGGGACAGGGGATGGATGGGAGACCCAGTACTTC

V: TRBV9
D: NA
J: TRBJ2-5
size: NA
CDR3: CASSTTGQETQYF
DNA: TGTGCCAGCAGCACGACAGGACAAGAGACCCAGTACTTC

V: TRBV6-2/TRBV6-3
D: TRBD2
J: TRBJ2-2
size: NA
CDR3: CASREGLADTGELFF
DNA: TGTGCCAGCAGAGAGGGACTAGCGGACACCGGGGAGCTGTTTTTT

V: TRBV10-1
D: TRBD2
J: TRBJ2-5
size: many
CDR3: CASSEGLAGSAKYF
DNA: TGCGCCAGCAGTGAGGGTCTAGCGGGTTCCGCGAAGTACTTC

V: TRBV18
D: TRBD2
J: TRBJ2-3
size: NA
CDR3: CASSPLFTAGRAARGDTQYF
DNA: TGTGCCAGCTCACCACTCTTCACCGCCGGGAGGGCTGCCCGAGGAGATACGCAGTATTTT

V: TRBV20-1
D: TRBD2
J: TRBJ2-1
size: few
CDR3: CSARKGLAGGLREQFF
DNA: TGCAGTGCTAGAAAAGGACTAGCGGGAGGGCTCCGGGAGCAGTTCTTC

V: TRBV2
D: NA
J: TRBJ1-5
size: many
CDR3: CASRLQDQPQHF
DNA: TGTGCCAGCAGGCTACAGGATCAGCCCCAGCATTTT

V: TRBV28
D: NA
J: TRBJ2-1
size: NA
CDR3: CASSESDLDVDEQFF
DNA: TGTGCCAGCAGTGAATCGGACTTGGATGTGGATGAGCAGTTCTTC

V: TRBV5-1
D: NA
J: TRBJ2-7
size: many
CDR3: CASSLRDNAYEQYF
DNA: TGCGCCAGCAGCTTACGGGACAACGCCTACGAGCAGTACTTC

V: TRBV3-1
D: TRBD2
J: TRBJ2-3
size: many
CDR3: CASSYAGVVGDTQYF
DNA: TGTGCCAGCAGCTATGCGGGAGTTGTGGGAGATACGCAGTATTTT

V: TRBV5-1
D: TRBD1
J: TRBJ1-3
size: NA
CDR3: CASSRQGRDSGNTIYF
DNA: TGCGCCAGCAGCCGACAGGGCAGAGACTCTGGAAACACCATATATTTT

V: TRBV5-5
D: NA
J: TRBJ1-4
size: few
CDR3: CASSFSAQREKLFF
DNA: TGTGCCAGCAGCTTCTCGGCCCAGAGGGAAAAACTGTTTTTT

V: TRBV7-2
D: TRBD2
J: TRBJ2-1
size: NA
CDR3: CASSPTSGRSQFF
DNA: TGTGCCAGCAGCCCGACTAGCGGGAGGTCCCAGTTCTTC

V: TRBV29-1
D: NA
J: TRBJ2-2
size: NA
CDR3: CSVGPGSYTGELFF
DNA: TGCAGCGTCGGACCCGGGTCATACACCGGGGAGCTGTTTTTT

V: TRBV10-3
D: NA
J: TRBJ1-1
size: NA
CDR3: CAISQPGGTEAFF
DNA: TGTGCCATCAGTCAACCGGGGGGCACTGAAGCTTTCTTT

V: TRBV5-4
D: NA
J: TRBJ1-1
size: few
CDR3: CASSLNSFTEAFF
DNA: TGTGCCAGCAGCTTGAACAGCTTCACTGAAGCTTTCTTT

V: TRBV2
D: NA
J: TRBJ2-1
size: many
CDR3: CASILRVTDNEQFF
DNA: TGTGCCAGCATCTTGCGGGTAACCGACAATGAGCAGTTCTTC